A selection of T cell receptor beta chains follows, all from one sample in a study of shared clonotypes between healthy human individuals. This table comes from immunoSEQ multiplex PCR, and its TCRdb copy is limited to in-frame clones, with some not included. The sample includes 2 million to 2.5 million clones, roughly 95% of them seen just once. The sample taken for sequencing was naive CD4+ T cells sorted from blood. All receptors derive from a man aged 18 to 29 in good health. Both conserved end residues are part of each CDR3. Fields, in order: J gene, V gene, D gene, clone size, CDR3 protein, CDR3 DNA. A D gene is named only where the DNA matches it firmly. Not every row has a clone size; where given, it reads once, few, many or a size class.

j_call: TRBJ1-2; v_call: TRBV30; d_call: .; clone_size: .; cdr3_aa: CAWSNNYGYTF; cdr3_nt: TGTGCCTGGAGTAACAACTATGGCTACACCTTC
j_call: TRBJ1-3; v_call: TRBV7-9; d_call: .; clone_size: .; cdr3_aa: CAVGPGDVVTIYF; cdr3_nt: TGTGCCGTCGGTCCAGGGGACGTCGTCACCATATATTTT
j_call: TRBJ1-4; v_call: TRBV28; d_call: .; clone_size: .; cdr3_aa: CASSLGRDTRLKSLFF; cdr3_nt: TGTGCCAGCAGTTTGGGCCGGGACACTCGCCTCAAGTCACTGTTTTTT
j_call: TRBJ2-3; v_call: TRBV7-8; d_call: .; clone_size: .; cdr3_aa: CASSLDRVGTDTQYF; cdr3_nt: TGTGCCAGCAGCTTAGACAGGGTCGGCACAGATACGCAGTATTTT
j_call: TRBJ1-2; v_call: TRBV5-4; d_call: .; clone_size: .; cdr3_aa: CASSLSGYGYTF; cdr3_nt: TGTGCCAGCAGCTTGAGTGGCTATGGCTACACCTTC
j_call: TRBJ2-7; v_call: TRBV5-4; d_call: .; clone_size: once; cdr3_aa: CASSPLGRDDEQYF; cdr3_nt: TGTGCCAGCAGCCCCTTGGGCAGGGACGACGAGCAGTACTTC
j_call: TRBJ1-2; v_call: TRBV19; d_call: TRBD1; clone_size: .; cdr3_aa: CASSMTGQANYGYTF; cdr3_nt: TGTGCCAGTAGTATGACGGGACAGGCAAACTATGGCTACACCTTC
j_call: TRBJ1-1; v_call: TRBV7-8; d_call: .; clone_size: .; cdr3_aa: CASSLAYLTLGNNEAFF; cdr3_nt: TGTGCCAGCAGCTTAGCGTACTTAACCCTGGGGAACAATGAAGCTTTCTTT
j_call: TRBJ2-7; v_call: TRBV10-2; d_call: .; clone_size: .; cdr3_aa: CASSELYEQYF; cdr3_nt: TGCGCCAGCAGTGAACTCTACGAGCAGTACTTC
j_call: TRBJ2-7; v_call: TRBV27; d_call: TRBD2; clone_size: .; cdr3_aa: CASSLGSGSKSGNPYEQYF; cdr3_nt: TGTGCCAGCAGTCTCGGGTCGGGGAGTAAAAGCGGGAACCCCTACGAGCAGTACTTC
j_call: TRBJ1-5; v_call: TRBV2; d_call: .; clone_size: .; cdr3_aa: CASSNGFSNQPQHF; cdr3_nt: TGTGCCAGCAGTAACGGTTTTAGCAATCAGCCCCAGCATTTT
j_call: TRBJ2-3; v_call: TRBV19; d_call: .; clone_size: .; cdr3_aa: CASSSPRGMSTDTQYF; cdr3_nt: TGTGCCAGTAGTAGTCCCAGGGGAATGAGCACAGATACGCAGTATTTT
j_call: TRBJ1-6; v_call: TRBV5-1; d_call: .; clone_size: .; cdr3_aa: CASSLEGTQNSPLHF; cdr3_nt: TGCGCCAGCAGCTTGGAGGGGACGCAGAATTCACCCCTCCACTTT
j_call: TRBJ1-2; v_call: TRBV30; d_call: .; clone_size: .; cdr3_aa: CAGARGGGNYGYTF; cdr3_nt: TGTGCCGGGGCTCGGGGCGGGGGGAACTATGGCTACACCTTC
j_call: TRBJ1-4; v_call: TRBV13; d_call: .; clone_size: .; cdr3_aa: CASSLTGPAGGNEKLFF; cdr3_nt: TGTGCCAGCAGCTTAACAGGGCCCGCGGGAGGAAATGAAAAACTGTTTTTT
j_call: TRBJ2-1; v_call: TRBV6-5; d_call: .; clone_size: .; cdr3_aa: CASSYDRFNEQFF; cdr3_nt: TGTGCCAGCAGTTATGACAGGTTCAATGAGCAGTTCTTC
j_call: TRBJ1-1; v_call: TRBV13; d_call: .; clone_size: .; cdr3_aa: CASSSYGGSNTEAFF; cdr3_nt: TGTGCCAGCAGCTCATACGGAGGATCGAACACTGAAGCTTTCTTT
j_call: TRBJ1-4; v_call: TRBV6-5; d_call: .; clone_size: .; cdr3_aa: CASSPPLGEKLFF; cdr3_nt: TGTGCCAGCAGCCCCCCCCTAGGGGAAAAACTGTTTTTT
j_call: TRBJ2-5; v_call: TRBV4-1; d_call: .; clone_size: .; cdr3_aa: CASSRGIGETQYF; cdr3_nt: TGCGCCAGCAGCCGTGGTATAGGAGAGACCCAGTACTTC
j_call: TRBJ1-1; v_call: TRBV19; d_call: .; clone_size: .; cdr3_aa: CASSFGQHATPTEAFF; cdr3_nt: TGTGCCAGTAGTTTTGGACAGCATGCCACCCCCACTGAAGCTTTCTTT
j_call: TRBJ1-1; v_call: TRBV10-1; d_call: .; clone_size: .; cdr3_aa: CASTKGGANTEAFF; cdr3_nt: TGCGCCAGCACCAAAGGGGGGGCCAACACTGAAGCTTTCTTT
j_call: TRBJ1-1; v_call: TRBV6-5; d_call: .; clone_size: .; cdr3_aa: CASSYTASEAFF; cdr3_nt: TGTGCCAGCAGTTACACGGCTTCTGAAGCTTTCTTT
j_call: TRBJ2-7; v_call: TRBV27; d_call: TRBD1; clone_size: .; cdr3_aa: CASSLEDRRYEQYF; cdr3_nt: TGTGCCAGCAGTTTGGAGGACAGGCGGTACGAGCAGTACTTC
j_call: TRBJ1-1; v_call: TRBV5-4; d_call: .; clone_size: once; cdr3_aa: CASSLDQNRGAFF; cdr3_nt: TGTGCCAGCAGCTTGGACCAGAACCGGGGAGCTTTCTTT
j_call: TRBJ2-7; v_call: TRBV7-2; d_call: .; clone_size: once; cdr3_aa: CASSFLRHEQYF; cdr3_nt: TGTGCCAGCAGCTTCCTGCGTCACGAGCAGTACTTC
j_call: TRBJ1-3; v_call: TRBV29-1; d_call: .; clone_size: .; cdr3_aa: CSVEDGRTRNTIYF; cdr3_nt: TGCAGCGTTGAAGATGGCCGAACAAGAAACACCATATATTTT
j_call: TRBJ1-2; v_call: TRBV10-2; d_call: .; clone_size: .; cdr3_aa: CASSLDRSYGYTF; cdr3_nt: TGCGCCAGCAGTTTGGACAGAAGCTATGGCTACACCTTC
j_call: TRBJ2-5; v_call: TRBV30; d_call: .; clone_size: .; cdr3_aa: CAWSVPPKTQYF; cdr3_nt: TGTGCCTGGAGTGTACCACCCAAGACCCAGTACTTC
j_call: TRBJ2-1; v_call: TRBV11-2; d_call: .; clone_size: .; cdr3_aa: CASSLGGAGEQFF; cdr3_nt: TGTGCCAGCAGCTTAGGCGGTGCGGGGGAGCAGTTCTTC